Listed below are T cell receptor beta chains from one sample, sequenced in a study of T cells in Graves' hyperthyroidism and ophthalmopathy. TCRdb processed the multiplex PCR reads anew with MiXCR; each CDR3 protein has one entry. In the table there are 500,000 to 550,000 distinct CDR3 sequences, less than 25% of which are singletons. The sample consisted of blood. These receptor sequences come from a young man with Graves' hyperthyroidism. CDR3s include the opening cysteine and the closing phenylalanine or tryptophan. A D gene is named only where the DNA matches it firmly. Some rows mark clone size as missing; the rest say once, few, many or name a class of expanded clone.

>TRBV6-5|TRBJ1-2|TRBD1|few
TGTGCCAGCAGTTACGGACAGGGTGCTAACTATGGCTACACCTTC
CASSYGQGANYGYTF
>TRBV7-9|TRBJ2-2|NA|many
TGTGCCCCCTCTACGGGTGCGGGCACCGGGGAGCTGTTTTTT
CAPSTGAGTGELFF
>TRBV4-1|TRBJ1-2|NA|few
TGCGCCAGCAGCCAAGCCCCCACAGAGATCTATGGCTACACCTTC
CASSQAPTEIYGYTF
>TRBV30|TRBJ1-2|NA|NA
TGTGCCTGGATTCCCCGACCAACTAACTATGGCTACACCTTC
CAWIPRPTNYGYTF
>TRBV6-1|TRBJ1-5|NA|many
TGTGCCAGCAGGGCTGGGGGTTATAGCAATCAGCCCCAGCATTTT
CASRAGGYSNQPQHF
>TRBV28|TRBJ2-7|NA|NA
TGTGCCAGCAGGGACCAAGGGTGGGCCTACGAGCAGTACTTC
CASRDQGWAYEQYF
>TRBV10-3|TRBJ1-3|TRBD1|few
TGTGCCATCAGTGAGTCAGGGGGCCACAGCTACGGAAACACCATATATTTT
CAISESGGHSYGNTIYF
>TRBV2|TRBJ1-5|NA|many
TGTGCCAGCAGACCTACAAGTAATCAGCCCCAGCATTTT
CASRPTSNQPQHF
>TRBV12-3/TRBV12-4|TRBJ1-3|NA|many
TGTGCCAGCAGAACGCGGGCATTCTCTGGAAACACCATATATTTT
CASRTRAFSGNTIYF
>TRBV20-1|TRBJ2-5|NA|NA
TGCAGTGCCGCAGATCAAGAGACCCAGTACTTC
CSAADQETQYF
>TRBV5-6|TRBJ2-5|TRBD2|NA
TGTGCCAGCAGCCCGGTAGCGGGGGGGGAAGAGACCCAGTACTTC
CASSPVAGGEETQYF
>TRBV11-2|TRBJ2-2|NA|many
TGTGCCAGCAGCTTACGAGGGGTCACCGGGGAGCTGTTTTTT
CASSLRGVTGELFF
>TRBV30|TRBJ1-2|TRBD1|many
TGTGCCTGGAGTGCCCAGGGGGACTATGGCTACACCTTC
CAWSAQGDYGYTF
>TRBV28|TRBJ2-2|NA|NA
TGTGCCAGCAGTTCCGGGGTCCACGCGGGCACCGGGGAGCTGTTTTTT
CASSSGVHAGTGELFF
>TRBV6-2/TRBV6-3|TRBJ2-5|TRBD2|many
TGTGCCAGCAGTTCCTCCGGTCTAGCGGGGGTTCTCCAAGAGACCCAGTACTTC
CASSSSGLAGVLQETQYF
>TRBV12-3/TRBV12-4|TRBJ2-7|NA|many
TGTGCCAGCAGTTTGGCGATCCCCTACGAGCAGTACTTC
CASSLAIPYEQYF
>TRBV5-4|TRBJ2-7|TRBD2|few
TGTGCCAGCAGCCGACTAGCGGGGGGGACCTCCTACGAGCAGTACTTC
CASSRLAGGTSYEQYF
>TRBV12-3/TRBV12-4|TRBJ1-1|NA|many
TGTGCCAGCAGTTTAAGCTCCCTCATGAACACTGAAGCTTTCTTT
CASSLSSLMNTEAFF
>TRBV7-9|TRBJ2-5|NA|many
TGTGCCAGCAGGCCTAGCGAGGGACAAGAGACCCAGTACTTC
CASRPSEGQETQYF
>TRBV30|TRBJ1-1|NA|many
TGTGCCTGGAGTATTGCACGAAGGACTGAAGCTTTCTTT
CAWSIARRTEAFF